A selection of T cell receptor beta chains follows, all from one sample in a study of persistence of HIV-infected CD4 T cells. Profiled with immunoSEQ multiplex PCR; TCRdb holds only in-frame clones, not every one. Here the sample spans about 33,000 clones, approximately 85% being singletons. Their cognate antigens are unknown. The material was cultured CD4+ T cells from PBMCs, obtained from a patient who received antiretroviral therapy. These receptors came from an adult with HIV. The donor label of this sample is uncertain. Both conserved end residues are part of each CDR3. The D gene is left open where the match is weak. Clone size is not always given. Where it is, it says once, few, many or a class for expanded clones.

d_gene: NA
j_gene: TRBJ1-3
v_gene: TRBV6-5
abundance: once
CDR3nt: TGTGCCAGCAGTAAGGACGGAGGCTCTGGAAACACCATATATTTT
CDR3aa: CASSKDGGSGNTIYF

d_gene: NA
j_gene: TRBJ2-3
v_gene: TRBV7-8
abundance: NA
CDR3nt: TGTGCCAGCAGCATCTCTCTTGCAGATACGCAGTATTTT
CDR3aa: CASSISLADTQYF

d_gene: NA
j_gene: TRBJ1-2
v_gene: TRBV5-1
abundance: NA
CDR3nt: TGCGCCAGCAGCTTGGAAGGGTTAAGCTATGGCTACACCTTC
CDR3aa: CASSLEGLSYGYTF

d_gene: TRBD1
j_gene: TRBJ1-2
v_gene: TRBV7-8
abundance: NA
CDR3nt: TGTGCCAGCACTCCAGGGGGTTCGTTTGGCTACACCTTC
CDR3aa: CASTPGGSFGYTF

d_gene: NA
j_gene: TRBJ1-1
v_gene: TRBV14
abundance: NA
CDR3nt: TGTGCCAGCAGCAAACGGGCCTCAAGCACTGAAGCTTTCTTT
CDR3aa: CASSKRASSTEAFF

d_gene: NA
j_gene: TRBJ1-1
v_gene: TRBV6-5
abundance: NA
CDR3nt: TGTGCCAGCACCAGCCGGGGCTTCATGAACACTGAAGCTTTCTTT
CDR3aa: CASTSRGFMNTEAFF

d_gene: NA
j_gene: TRBJ1-2
v_gene: TRBV6-5
abundance: NA
CDR3nt: TGTGCCAGCAGTTACGATCAGTTCTATGGCTACACCTTC
CDR3aa: CASSYDQFYGYTF

d_gene: NA
j_gene: TRBJ1-5
v_gene: TRBV30
abundance: NA
CDR3nt: TGTGCCTGGAGTGTATTACAGGGTGGCAATCAGCCCCAGCATTTT
CDR3aa: CAWSVLQGGNQPQHF

d_gene: NA
j_gene: TRBJ1-1
v_gene: TRBV7-3
abundance: NA
CDR3nt: TGTGCCAGCAGCTTAACGACGGCCCCGAACACTGAAGCTTTCTTT
CDR3aa: CASSLTTAPNTEAFF

d_gene: NA
j_gene: TRBJ1-3
v_gene: TRBV12-5
abundance: NA
CDR3nt: TGTGCTAGTGGCCCCCCCCCAGAAGCGAGCACCATATATTTT
CDR3aa: CASGPPPEASTIYF

d_gene: NA
j_gene: TRBJ1-2
v_gene: TRBV30
abundance: NA
CDR3nt: TGTGCCTGGAGTACAGGAAGCTATGGCTACACCTTC
CDR3aa: CAWSTGSYGYTF

d_gene: NA
j_gene: TRBJ2-5
v_gene: TRBV5-1
abundance: NA
CDR3nt: TGCGCCAGCAGCTTGGGGTGGGGTCAACAAGAGACCCAGTACTTC
CDR3aa: CASSLGWGQQETQYF

d_gene: NA
j_gene: TRBJ2-6
v_gene: TRBV5-1
abundance: NA
CDR3nt: TGCGCCAGCAGCGAAATACTTTCCTCTGGGGCCAACGTCCTGACTTTC
CDR3aa: CASSEILSSGANVLTF

d_gene: TRBD1
j_gene: TRBJ1-1
v_gene: TRBV6-5
abundance: NA
CDR3nt: TGTGCCAGCAGTAGGGGGCGCGGAACTGAAGCTTTCTTT
CDR3aa: CASSRGRGTEAFF

d_gene: NA
j_gene: TRBJ1-6
v_gene: TRBV11-2
abundance: once
CDR3nt: TGTGCCAGCAGGCAGGTTAATTCACCCCTCCACTTT
CDR3aa: CASRQVNSPLHF

d_gene: NA
j_gene: TRBJ2-5
v_gene: TRBV2
abundance: NA
CDR3nt: TGTGCCAGCAGCCTCCAACAGTTACAAGAGACCCAGTACTTC
CDR3aa: CASSLQQLQETQYF

d_gene: TRBD2
j_gene: TRBJ2-5
v_gene: TRBV30
abundance: NA
CDR3nt: TGTGCCTGGAGTCAGGGGACTAGCGGGGGGGAAGAGACCCAGTACTTC
CDR3aa: CAWSQGTSGGEETQYF

d_gene: NA
j_gene: TRBJ1-2
v_gene: TRBV5-1
abundance: NA
CDR3nt: TGCGCCTCCGGGGGTTCTAACTATGGCTACACCTTC
CDR3aa: CASGGSNYGYTF

d_gene: NA
j_gene: TRBJ1-2
v_gene: TRBV3-1/TRBV3-2
abundance: NA
CDR3nt: TGTGCCAGCAGCCAGGGGGTGGGAAACTATGGCTACACCTTC
CDR3aa: CASSQGVGNYGYTF

d_gene: NA
j_gene: TRBJ1-2
v_gene: TRBV5-6
abundance: NA
CDR3nt: TGTGCCAGCAGTCCAAACAGGAACTATGGCTACACCTTC
CDR3aa: CASSPNRNYGYTF

d_gene: NA
j_gene: TRBJ1-5
v_gene: TRBV29-1
abundance: NA
CDR3nt: TGCAGCGTCTCGACCGGAGGGCACAATCAGCCCCAGCATTTT
CDR3aa: CSVSTGGHNQPQHF

d_gene: TRBD1
j_gene: TRBJ2-3
v_gene: TRBV10-3
abundance: NA
CDR3nt: TGTGCCATCGGACAGGGCTTCACAGATACGCAGTATTTT
CDR3aa: CAIGQGFTDTQYF

d_gene: NA
j_gene: TRBJ1-1
v_gene: TRBV6-4
abundance: few
CDR3nt: TGTGCCAGCAAATCGGGACACTCGAGGGGGAACACTGAAGCTTTCTTT
CDR3aa: CASKSGHSRGNTEAFF

d_gene: NA
j_gene: TRBJ2-5
v_gene: TRBV28
abundance: once
CDR3nt: TGTGCCAGCAGGGTTGAAAGGCAAGAGACCCAGTACTTC
CDR3aa: CASRVERQETQYF

d_gene: NA
j_gene: TRBJ1-5
v_gene: TRBV4-1
abundance: NA
CDR3nt: TGCGCCAGCAGCCAAGAAGGTAAGGGGGAGGGAAATCAGCCCCAGCATTTT
CDR3aa: CASSQEGKGEGNQPQHF

d_gene: TRBD1
j_gene: TRBJ1-2
v_gene: TRBV11-1
abundance: NA
CDR3nt: TGTGCCAGCAGCTTAGGGGACAGGGGCGACTATGGCTACACCTTC
CDR3aa: CASSLGDRGDYGYTF

d_gene: NA
j_gene: TRBJ2-2
v_gene: TRBV4-2
abundance: NA
CDR3nt: TGTGCCAGCAGCCAAGGGGGACCCGGGGGCCCGAACACCGGGGAGCTGTTTTTT
CDR3aa: CASSQGGPGGPNTGELFF

d_gene: NA
j_gene: TRBJ2-3
v_gene: TRBV6-1
abundance: NA
CDR3nt: TGTGCCAGCAGTGAAAGAGGGGGGACGCCGGACTACTCCCTTAGCACAGATACGCAGTATTTT
CDR3aa: CASSERGGTPDYSLSTDTQYF

d_gene: NA
j_gene: TRBJ1-1
v_gene: TRBV6-2/TRBV6-3
abundance: NA
CDR3nt: TGTGCCAGCAGCATACAAGGGATCACTGAAGCTTTCTTT
CDR3aa: CASSIQGITEAFF

d_gene: TRBD1
j_gene: TRBJ1-1
v_gene: TRBV5-6
abundance: NA
CDR3nt: TGTGCCAGCAGCTTGGTGGACAGGTTGAACACTGAAGCTTTCTTT
CDR3aa: CASSLVDRLNTEAFF

d_gene: NA
j_gene: TRBJ1-2
v_gene: TRBV18
abundance: NA
CDR3nt: TGTGCCAGCTCACCGTTTCCGACCCCCCGTGTCGATGGCTACACCTTC
CDR3aa: CASSPFPTPRVDGYTF

d_gene: NA
j_gene: TRBJ1-6
v_gene: TRBV7-2
abundance: NA
CDR3nt: TGTGCCAGCAGCCCCCGCAGGACGGCTAATTCACCCCTCCACTTT
CDR3aa: CASSPRRTANSPLHF

d_gene: NA
j_gene: TRBJ2-2
v_gene: TRBV7-3
abundance: NA
CDR3nt: TGTGCCAGCAGCTTAGCTGGGGGAACGAACACCGGGGAGCTGTTTTTT
CDR3aa: CASSLAGGTNTGELFF

d_gene: NA
j_gene: TRBJ1-1
v_gene: TRBV6-5
abundance: NA
CDR3nt: TGTGCCAGCACCTCGGACCCCACCCTTAGAGCTTTCTTT
CDR3aa: CASTSDPTLRAFF

d_gene: NA
j_gene: TRBJ1-5
v_gene: TRBV20-1
abundance: NA
CDR3nt: TGCAGTGCTAGTAGGTGGGTCGATCAGCCCCAGCATTTT
CDR3aa: CSASRWVDQPQHF

d_gene: NA
j_gene: TRBJ2-2
v_gene: TRBV5-4
abundance: NA
CDR3nt: TGTGCCAGCAGCTCCCTGAACACCGGGGAGCTGTTTTTT
CDR3aa: CASSSLNTGELFF

d_gene: TRBD1
j_gene: TRBJ1-1
v_gene: TRBV19
abundance: few
CDR3nt: TGTGCCAGTAAAGACAGGGCCACTGAAGCTTTCTTT
CDR3aa: CASKDRATEAFF

d_gene: NA
j_gene: TRBJ1-1
v_gene: TRBV30
abundance: few
CDR3nt: TGTGCCTGGGGGGATCAATATCAGAGGAACACTGAAGCTTTCTTT
CDR3aa: CAWGDQYQRNTEAFF

d_gene: NA
j_gene: TRBJ1-5
v_gene: TRBV3-1/TRBV3-2
abundance: NA
CDR3nt: TGTGCCAGCAGTCCCGGACTCAATCAGCCCCAGCATTTT
CDR3aa: CASSPGLNQPQHF